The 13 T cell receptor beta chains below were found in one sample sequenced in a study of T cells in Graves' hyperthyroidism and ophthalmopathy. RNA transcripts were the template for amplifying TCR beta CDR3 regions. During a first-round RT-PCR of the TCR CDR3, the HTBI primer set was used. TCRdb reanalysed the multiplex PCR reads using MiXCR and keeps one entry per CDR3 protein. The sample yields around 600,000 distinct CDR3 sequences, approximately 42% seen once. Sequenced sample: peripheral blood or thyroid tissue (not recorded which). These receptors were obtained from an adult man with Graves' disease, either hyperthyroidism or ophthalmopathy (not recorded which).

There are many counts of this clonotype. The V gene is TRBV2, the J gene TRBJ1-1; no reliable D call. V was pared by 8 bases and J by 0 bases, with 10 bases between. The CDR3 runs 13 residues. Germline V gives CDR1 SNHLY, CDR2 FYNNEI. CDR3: CASSGSLNTEAFF. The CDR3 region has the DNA TGTGCCAGCTCCGGCAGCTTGAACACTGAAGCTTTCTTT.

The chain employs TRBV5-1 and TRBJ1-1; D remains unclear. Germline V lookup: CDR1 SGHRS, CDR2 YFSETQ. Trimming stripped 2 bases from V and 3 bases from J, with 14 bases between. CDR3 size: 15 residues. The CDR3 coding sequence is TGCGCCAGCAGCTTCTCGGCGGGGTCGGACACTGAAGCTTTCTTT. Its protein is CASSFSAGSDTEAFF.

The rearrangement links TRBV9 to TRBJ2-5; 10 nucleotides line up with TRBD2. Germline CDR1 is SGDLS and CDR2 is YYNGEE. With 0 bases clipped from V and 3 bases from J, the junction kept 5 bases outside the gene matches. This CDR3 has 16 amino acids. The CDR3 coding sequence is TGTGCCAGCAGCGTAGCTCTAGCGGGGGAGAAAGAGACCCAGTACTTC. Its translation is CASSVALAGEKETQYF.

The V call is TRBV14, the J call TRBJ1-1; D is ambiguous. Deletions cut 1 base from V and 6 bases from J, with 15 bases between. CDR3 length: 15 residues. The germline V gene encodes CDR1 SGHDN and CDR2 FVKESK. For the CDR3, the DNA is TGTGCCAGCAGCCAAGGATGGGTCCCGAGTGCTGAAGCTTTCTTT. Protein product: CASSQGWVPSAEAFF.

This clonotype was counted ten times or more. This CDR3 is CATSGSGSGYEQYF. CDR3 nucleotide sequence: TGTGCCACCTCAGGAAGCGGGAGCGGGTACGAGCAGTACTTC. The V call is TRBV24-1, the J call TRBJ2-7, with 8 bases matching TRBD2. V was pared by 9 bases and J by 4 bases, with 10 bases of the junction left unmatched. The CDR3 spans 14 residues. Germline CDR1 is KGHDR and CDR2 is SFDVKD.

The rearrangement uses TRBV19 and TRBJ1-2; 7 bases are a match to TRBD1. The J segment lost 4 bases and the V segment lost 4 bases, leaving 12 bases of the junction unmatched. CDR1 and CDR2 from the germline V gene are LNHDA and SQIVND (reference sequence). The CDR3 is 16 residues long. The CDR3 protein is CASSKSFGQALYGYTF. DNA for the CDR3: TGTGCCAGTAGTAAGTCATTCGGACAGGCCCTCTATGGCTACACCTTC.

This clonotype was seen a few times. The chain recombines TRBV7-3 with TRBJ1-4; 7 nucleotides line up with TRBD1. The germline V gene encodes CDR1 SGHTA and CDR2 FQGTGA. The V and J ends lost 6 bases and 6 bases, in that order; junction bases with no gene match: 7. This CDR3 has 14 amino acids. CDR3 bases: TGTGCCAGCAGTTGGGCCAGGGGGGATGAAAAACTGTTTTTT. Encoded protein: CASSWARGDEKLFF.

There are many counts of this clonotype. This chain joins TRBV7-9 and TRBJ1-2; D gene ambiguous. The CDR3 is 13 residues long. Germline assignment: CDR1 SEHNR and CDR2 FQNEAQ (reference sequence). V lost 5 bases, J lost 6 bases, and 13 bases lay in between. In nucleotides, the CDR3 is TGTGCCAGCAGCCTTACCACTTCCCATGGCTACACCTTC. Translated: CASSLTTSHGYTF.

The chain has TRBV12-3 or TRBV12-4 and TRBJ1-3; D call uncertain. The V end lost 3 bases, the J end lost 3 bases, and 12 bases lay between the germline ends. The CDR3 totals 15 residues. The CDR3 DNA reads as TGTGCCAGCAGTTTGAATTTAGGAATTGGAAACACCATATATTTT. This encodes CASSLNLGIGNTIYF.

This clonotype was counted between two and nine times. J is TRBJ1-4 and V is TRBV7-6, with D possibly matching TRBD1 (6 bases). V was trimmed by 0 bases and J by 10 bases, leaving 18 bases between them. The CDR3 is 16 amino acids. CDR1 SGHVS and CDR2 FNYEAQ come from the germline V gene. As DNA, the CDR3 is TGTGCCAGCAGCTTAGCGGCTGGGGGCGCGGTTCGAAAACTGTTTTTT. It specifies CASSLAAGGAVRKLFF.

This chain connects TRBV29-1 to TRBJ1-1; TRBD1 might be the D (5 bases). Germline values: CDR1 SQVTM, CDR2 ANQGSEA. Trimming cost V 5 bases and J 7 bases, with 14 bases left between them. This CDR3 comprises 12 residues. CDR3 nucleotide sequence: TGCAGCGTTTTCCGGGACGCGGGTGAAGCTTTCTTT. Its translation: CSVFRDAGEAFF.

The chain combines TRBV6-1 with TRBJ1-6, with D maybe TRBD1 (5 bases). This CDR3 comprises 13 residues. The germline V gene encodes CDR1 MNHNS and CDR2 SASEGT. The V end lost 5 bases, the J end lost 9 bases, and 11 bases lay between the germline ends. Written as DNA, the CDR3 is TGTGCCAGCAGTCTATCCAGGGCTTCACCCCTCCACTTT. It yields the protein CASSLSRASPLHF.

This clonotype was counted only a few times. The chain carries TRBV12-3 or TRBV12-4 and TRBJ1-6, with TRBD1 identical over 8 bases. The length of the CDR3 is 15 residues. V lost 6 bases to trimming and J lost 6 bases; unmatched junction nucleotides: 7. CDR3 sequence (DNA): TGTGCCAGCAGCCACAGACAGGGGTTTAATTCACCCCTCCACTTT. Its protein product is CASSHRQGFNSPLHF.